This entry features one T cell receptor beta chain sequence. Its antigen is as yet unknown. The junction departs from the called germline gene at one end, perhaps through a read error. The sample originates from a study of tumor-infiltrating lymphocytes in primary liver carcinoma. Study background: Read depth, roughly 3.5 to 7.5 million productive TCRbeta reads, did not differ significantly between tissues. Whole-study findings and limits: Researchers found tumor-adjacent and tumor-blood pairs overlapped less than tumor region pairs. A significantly higher top-250-clone fraction was recorded for tumors than for blood (p = 0.039).

From roughly 500 ng total RNA, TCR beta cDNA was generated with a primer in the constant region. Generation of the TCR beta libraries relied on three nested multiplex PCR rounds using slightly modified ARM-PCR. For 10 cycles apiece, the opening two PCR rounds ran with TRBV1-TRBV30 forward primers and a C-beta reverse primer. MiXCR was run by TCRdb on the multiplex PCR reads, yielding one entry per CDR3 protein. The profile shows fewer than 400,000 distinct CDR3 sequences, roughly 60% of them singletons. Unsorted whole blood yielded the blood RNA, and germline DNA was also extracted. Donors were untreated and chronically infected with HBV. CDR1 SGHNT and CDR2 YYREEE come from the germline V gene (reference sequence). The CDR3 runs 16 residues.

The source of this sequence is a man aged 40-50 years with primary liver carcinoma and hepatitis B virus infection. Sequencing input: peripheral blood. The V and J genes are TRBV5-4 and TRBJ1-5; 8 bases map to TRBD1. The CDR3 is CTSRNRQGPSNQPQHF. The DNA for the CDR3 is TGTACCAGCAGGAACAGACAGGGGCCCTCCAATCAGCCCCAGCATTTT.